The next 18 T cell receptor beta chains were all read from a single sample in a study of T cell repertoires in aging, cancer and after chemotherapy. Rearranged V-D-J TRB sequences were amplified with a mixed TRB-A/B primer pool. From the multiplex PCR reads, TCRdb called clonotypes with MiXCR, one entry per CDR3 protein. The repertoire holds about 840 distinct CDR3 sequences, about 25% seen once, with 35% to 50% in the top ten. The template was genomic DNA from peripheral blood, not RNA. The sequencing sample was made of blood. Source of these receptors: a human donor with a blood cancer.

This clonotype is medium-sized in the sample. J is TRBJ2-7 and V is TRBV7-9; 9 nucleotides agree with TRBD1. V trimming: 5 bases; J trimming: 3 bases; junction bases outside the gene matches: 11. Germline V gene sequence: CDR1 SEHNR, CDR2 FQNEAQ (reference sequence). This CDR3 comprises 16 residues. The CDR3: CASSSTPGQGHYEQYF. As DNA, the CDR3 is TGTGCCAGCAGCAGCACGCCGGGACAGGGACACTACGAGCAGTACTTC.

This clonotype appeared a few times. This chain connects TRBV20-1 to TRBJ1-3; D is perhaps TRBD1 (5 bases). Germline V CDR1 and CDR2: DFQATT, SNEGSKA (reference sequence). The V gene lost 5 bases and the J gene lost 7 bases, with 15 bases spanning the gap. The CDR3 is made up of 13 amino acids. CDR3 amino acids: CSAARDGGNTIYF. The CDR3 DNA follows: TGCAGTGCTGCAAGGGACGGGGGGAACACCATATATTTT.

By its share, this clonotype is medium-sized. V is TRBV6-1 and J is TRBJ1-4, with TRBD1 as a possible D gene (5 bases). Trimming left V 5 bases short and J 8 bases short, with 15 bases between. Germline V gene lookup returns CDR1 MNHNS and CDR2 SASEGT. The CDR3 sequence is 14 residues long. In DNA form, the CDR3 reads TGTGCCAGCAGTCGCGGGGGGGGTTCAGAAAAACTGTTTTTT. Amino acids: CASSRGGGSEKLFF.

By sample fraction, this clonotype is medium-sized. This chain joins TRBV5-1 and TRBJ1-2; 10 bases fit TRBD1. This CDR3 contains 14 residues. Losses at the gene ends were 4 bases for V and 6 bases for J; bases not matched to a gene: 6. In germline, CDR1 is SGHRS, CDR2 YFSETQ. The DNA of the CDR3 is TGCGCCAGCAGCATGCCGGGACAGGGGCATGGCTACACCTTC. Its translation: CASSMPGQGHGYTF.

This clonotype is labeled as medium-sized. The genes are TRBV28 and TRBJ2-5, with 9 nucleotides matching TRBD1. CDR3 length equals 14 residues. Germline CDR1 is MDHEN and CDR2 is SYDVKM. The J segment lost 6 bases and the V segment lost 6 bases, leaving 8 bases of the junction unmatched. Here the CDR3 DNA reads TGTGCCAGCAGCTTCACAGGGGGCTCGCAGACCCAGTACTTC. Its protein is CASSFTGGSQTQYF.

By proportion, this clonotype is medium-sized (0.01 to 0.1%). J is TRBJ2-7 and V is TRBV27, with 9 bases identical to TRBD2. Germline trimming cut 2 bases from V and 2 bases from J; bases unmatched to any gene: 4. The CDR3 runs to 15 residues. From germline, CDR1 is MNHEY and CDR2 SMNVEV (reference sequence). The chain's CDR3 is CASSLGTSSTYEQYF. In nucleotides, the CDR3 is TGTGCCAGCAGTTTAGGGACTAGCAGTACCTACGAGCAGTACTTC.

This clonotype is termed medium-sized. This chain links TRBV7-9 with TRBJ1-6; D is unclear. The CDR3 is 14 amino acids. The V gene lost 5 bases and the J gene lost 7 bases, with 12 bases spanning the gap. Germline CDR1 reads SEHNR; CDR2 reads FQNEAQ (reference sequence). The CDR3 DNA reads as TGTGCCAGCAGCACCACGGGCCGGAATTCACCCCTCCACTTT. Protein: CASSTTGRNSPLHF.

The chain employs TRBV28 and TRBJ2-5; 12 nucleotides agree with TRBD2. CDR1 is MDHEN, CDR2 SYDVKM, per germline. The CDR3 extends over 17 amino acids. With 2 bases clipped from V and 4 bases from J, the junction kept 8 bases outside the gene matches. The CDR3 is CASSLAGLAGLTETQYF. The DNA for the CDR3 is TGTGCCAGCAGTTTAGCCGGACTAGCGGGATTGACAGAGACCCAGTACTTC. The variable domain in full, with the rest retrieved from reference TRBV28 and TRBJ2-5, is DVKVTQSSRYLVKRTGEKVFLECVQDMDHENMFWYRQDPGLGLRLIYFSYDVKMKEKGDIPEGYSVSREKKERFSLILESASTNQTSMYLCASSLAGLAGLTETQYFGPGTRLLVL.

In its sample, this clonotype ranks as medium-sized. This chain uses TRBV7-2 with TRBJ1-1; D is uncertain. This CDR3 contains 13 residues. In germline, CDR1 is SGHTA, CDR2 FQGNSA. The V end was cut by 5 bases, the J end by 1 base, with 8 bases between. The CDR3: CASSRTSNTEAFF. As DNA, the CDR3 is TGTGCCAGCAGCCGTACATCGAACACTGAAGCTTTCTTT.

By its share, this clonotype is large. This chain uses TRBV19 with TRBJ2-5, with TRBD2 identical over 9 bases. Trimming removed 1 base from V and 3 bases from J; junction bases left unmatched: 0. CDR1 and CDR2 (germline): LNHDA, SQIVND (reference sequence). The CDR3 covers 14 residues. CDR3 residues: CASSIGLAEETQYF. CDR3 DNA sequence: TGTGCCAGTAGTATAGGACTAGCGGAAGAGACCCAGTACTTC.

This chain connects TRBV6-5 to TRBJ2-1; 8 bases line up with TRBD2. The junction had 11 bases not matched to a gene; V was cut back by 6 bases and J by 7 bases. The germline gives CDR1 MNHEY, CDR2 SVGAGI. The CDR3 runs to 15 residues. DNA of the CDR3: TGTGCCAGCAGATTGAAAGCGGGAGTATGGAATGAGCAGTTCTTC. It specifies CASRLKAGVWNEQFF.

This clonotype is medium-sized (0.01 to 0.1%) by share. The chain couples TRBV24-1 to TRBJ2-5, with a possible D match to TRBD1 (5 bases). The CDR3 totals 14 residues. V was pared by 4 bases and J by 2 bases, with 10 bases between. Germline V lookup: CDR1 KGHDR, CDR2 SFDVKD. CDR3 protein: CATSDFRQQETQYF. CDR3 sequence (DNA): TGTGCCACCAGTGACTTCAGACAGCAAGAGACCCAGTACTTC.

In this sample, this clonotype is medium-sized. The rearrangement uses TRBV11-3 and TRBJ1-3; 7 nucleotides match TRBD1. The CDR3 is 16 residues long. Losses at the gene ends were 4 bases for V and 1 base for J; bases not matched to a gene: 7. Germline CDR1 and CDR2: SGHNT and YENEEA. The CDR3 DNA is TGTGCCAGCAGCTCGGGACAGACTGGGTCTGGAAACACCATATATTTT. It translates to CASSSGQTGSGNTIYF.

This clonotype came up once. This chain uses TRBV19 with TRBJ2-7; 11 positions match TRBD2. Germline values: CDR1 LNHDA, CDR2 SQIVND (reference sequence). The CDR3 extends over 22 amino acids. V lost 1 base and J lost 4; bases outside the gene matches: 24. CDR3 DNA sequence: TGTGCCAGTAGTATAGGACTAGCGGGATCATTTCACCCGGCCAATGAGGCTTACGAGCAGTACTTC. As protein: CASSIGLAGSFHPANEAYEQYF.

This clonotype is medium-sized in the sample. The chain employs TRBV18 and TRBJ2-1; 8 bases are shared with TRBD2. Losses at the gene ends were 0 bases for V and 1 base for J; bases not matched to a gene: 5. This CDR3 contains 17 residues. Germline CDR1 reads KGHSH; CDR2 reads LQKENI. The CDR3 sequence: CASSPPSGSPSYNEQFF. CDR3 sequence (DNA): TGTGCCAGCTCACCACCGAGCGGGAGCCCTTCCTACAATGAGCAGTTCTTC.

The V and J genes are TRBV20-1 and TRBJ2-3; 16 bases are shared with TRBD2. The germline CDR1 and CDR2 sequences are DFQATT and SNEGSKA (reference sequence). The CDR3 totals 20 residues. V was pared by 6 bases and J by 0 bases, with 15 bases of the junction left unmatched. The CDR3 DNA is TGCAGTGCAGGAGGGCCGGGACTAGCGGGAGGGACGACTAGCACAGATACGCAGTATTTT. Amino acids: CSAGGPGLAGGTTSTDTQYF.

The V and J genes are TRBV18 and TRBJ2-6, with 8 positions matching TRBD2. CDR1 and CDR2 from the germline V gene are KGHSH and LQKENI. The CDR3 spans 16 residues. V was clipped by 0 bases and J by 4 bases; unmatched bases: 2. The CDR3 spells CASSPPVAGGANVLTF. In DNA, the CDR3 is TGTGCCAGCTCACCACCGGTAGCGGGAGGGGCCAACGTCCTGACTTTC. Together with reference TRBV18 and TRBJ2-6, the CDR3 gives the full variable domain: NAGVMQNPRHLVRRRGQEARLRCSPMKGHSHVYWYRQLPEEGLKFMVYLQKENIIDESGMPKERFSAEFPKEGPSILRIQQVVRGDSAAYFCASSPPVAGGANVLTFGAGSRLTVL.

As DNA, the CDR3 is TGTGCCAGCACCAGCGGGAGGCACCTTCAGCGGGGCACAGATACGCAGTATTTT. The encoded protein is CASTSGRHLQRGTDTQYF. The chain recombines TRBV2 with TRBJ2-3, with 9 bases that match TRBD2. Losses at the gene ends were 7 bases for V and 1 base for J; bases not matched to a gene: 15. From germline, CDR1 is SNHLY and CDR2 FYNNEI. CDR3 length: 18 residues.